Listed here are 28 T cell receptor beta chains from one sample, sequenced in a study of cytomegalovirus exposure and HLA in healthy donors. Both 60 Vbeta primers and 13 Jbeta primers went into the PCR. Profiled with immunoSEQ multiplex PCR; TCRdb holds only in-frame clones, not every one. The sample gives 150,000 or so clones, approximately 63% of which show up once; 2.1% is in the top ten. Sequencing was performed on PBMCs. The receptors come from a woman aged 55-69 years in good health and CMV-seropositive.

This chain connects TRBV19 to TRBJ1-2; D is undetermined. Looked up from germline, CDR1 is LNHDA and CDR2 is SQIVND (reference sequence). This CDR3 contains 13 residues. Trimming left V 4 bases short and J 8 bases short, with 14 bases between. CDR3 sequence: CASSSRGRGGYTF. DNA of the CDR3: TGTGCCAGTAGTAGTAGAGGCCGCGGGGGCTACACCTTC.

The chain uses TRBV10-3 and TRBJ2-2; 11 bases are shared with TRBD2. This CDR3 contains 18 residues. The J segment lost 0 bases and the V segment lost 5 bases, leaving 8 bases of the junction unmatched. Germline-derived CDR1 and CDR2 are ENHRY and SYGVKD. CDR3 protein: CAISPIRSGRANTGELFF. CDR3 DNA: TGTGCCATCAGTCCAATACGTAGCGGGAGGGCGAACACCGGGGAGCTGTTTTTT.

This clone occurred a few times. The rearrangement links TRBV27 to TRBJ2-7; TRBD1 matches 10 bases. The CDR3 totals 19 residues. Germline assignment: CDR1 MNHEY and CDR2 SMNVEV (reference sequence). The junction had 14 bases not matched to a gene; V was cut back by 3 bases and J by 0 bases. In nucleotides, the CDR3 is TGTGCCAGCAGTTTGAAGAGACAGGGGGCCGACCCAAGCTCCTACGAGCAGTACTTC. It yields the protein CASSLKRQGADPSSYEQYF.

A few counts support this clone. This rearrangement joins TRBV10-3 to TRBJ1-2; D is unresolved. V was shortened by 3 bases and J by 8 bases, with 10 bases between the two germline ends. This CDR3 has 12 amino acids. The germline gives CDR1 ENHRY, CDR2 SYGVKD. The CDR3 DNA reads as TGTGCCATCAGTGACCCCGAGAGGGGCTACACCTTC. This gives the protein CAISDPERGYTF.

The chain is built from TRBV23-1 and TRBJ2-1, with no clear D. TRBV23-1 is an ORF, and what it does is uncertain. The CDR3 extends over 14 amino acids. V dropped 4 bases and J dropped 1 base, with 8 bases sitting between them. The CDR3 sequence: CASSLDGSYNEQFF. CDR3 DNA: TGCGCCAGCAGTCTCGACGGGTCCTACAATGAGCAGTTCTTC.

This clone was detected once. This chain joins TRBV2 and TRBJ2-7; 12 bases are shared with TRBD1. CDR1 and CDR2 from the germline V gene are SNHLY and FYNNEI. Trimming removed 4 bases from V and 7 bases from J; junction bases left unmatched: 8. The CDR3 covers 15 residues. DNA of the CDR3: TGTGCCAGCAGTGGAAGGGGACAGGGGGCGGGAGAGCAGTACTTC. This encodes CASSGRGQGAGEQYF. Full variable domain (rest looked up from reference TRBV2 and TRBJ2-7): EPEVTQTPSHQVTQMGQEVILRCVPISNHLYFYWYRQILGQKVEFLVSFYNNEISEKSEIFDDQFSVERPDGSNFTLKIRSTKLEDSAMYFCASSGRGQGAGEQYFGPGTRLTVT.

The V call is TRBV27, the J call TRBJ1-2, with D possibly matching TRBD1 (5 bases). Trimming shortened V by 2 bases and J by 0 bases, and 10 bases separated the two germline ends. Germline V gene lookup returns CDR1 MNHEY and CDR2 SMNVEV (reference sequence). The CDR3 extends over 15 amino acids. Here the CDR3 reads CASSLRGDSNYGYTF. In DNA, the CDR3 is TGTGCCAGCAGTTTAAGAGGGGACTCTAACTATGGCTACACCTTC.

This clone was detected only a few times. This chain links TRBV28 with TRBJ1-5; 7 bases fit TRBD1. This CDR3 has 15 amino acids. Trimming removed 6 bases from V and 7 bases from J; junction bases left unmatched: 12. Germline V gene data show CDR1 as MDHEN and CDR2 as SYDVKM. The CDR3, as DNA: TGTGCCAGCAGCCCCCGACAGGGTCAGTCGCAGCCCCAGCATTTT. Protein: CASSPRQGQSQPQHF.

The chain joins TRBV28 to TRBJ1-1; TRBD1 agrees at 9 bases. Losses at the gene ends were 3 bases for V and 12 bases for J; bases not matched to a gene: 14. This CDR3 has 15 amino acids. The germline gives CDR1 MDHEN, CDR2 SYDVKM. CDR3: CASSLETGQGTLTFF. The CDR3 coding sequence is TGTGCCAGCAGTTTGGAGACGGGACAGGGAACGTTAACTTTCTTT.

This clone was seen more than once but under ten times. This rearrangement joins TRBV11-1 to TRBJ2-7; D may be TRBD1 (6 bases). Germline V lookup: CDR1 SGHAT, CDR2 FQDESV (reference sequence). V was shortened by 1 base and J by 4 bases, with 14 bases between the two germline ends. There are 15 residues in the CDR3. CDR3 amino acids: CASSLGVQGGYEQYF. CDR3 nucleotide sequence: TGTGCCAGCAGCTTAGGGGTACAGGGTGGATACGAGCAGTACTTC. The full variable domain, its missing parts supplied by reference TRBV11-1 and TRBJ2-7, is EAEVAQSPRYKITEKSQAVAFWCDPISGHATLYWYRQILGQGPELLVQFQDESVVDDSQLPKDRFSAERLKGVDSTLKIQPAELGDSAMYLCASSLGVQGGYEQYFGPGTRLTVT.

J is TRBJ2-7 and V is TRBV19, with 7 bases aligning to TRBD2. V gave up 1 base and J gave up 7 bases; unmatched junction bases: 7. The CDR3 totals 14 residues. Germline lookup yields CDR1 LNHDA and CDR2 SQIVND (reference sequence). In nucleotides, the CDR3 is TGTGCCAGTAGTATAGCCCCCGGGACTAATGAGCAGTACTTC. Translating gives CASSIAPGTNEQYF.

The chain carries TRBV6-1 and TRBJ2-1; the match to TRBD2 covers 13 bases. The trim removed 7 bases at V and 5 bases at J, leaving 5 bases unmatched. The CDR3 covers 15 residues. Germline values: CDR1 MNHNS, CDR2 SASEGT. CDR3 coding DNA: TGTGCCAGCAAAGCCGGGACTAGCGGGAACAATGAGCAGTTCTTC. This sequence encodes CASKAGTSGNNEQFF.

This sequence joins TRBV4-2 and TRBJ2-5; TRBD2 aligns across 14 bases. The DNA end favors TRBJ2-7, so the J call may be wrong. The CDR3 consists of 16 residues. CDR1 is LGHNA, CDR2 YNFKEQ, per germline. The DNA of the CDR3 is TGTGCCAGCAGCCCCTTGGGACTAGCGGGAGACAGCGAGCAGTACTTC. Encoded protein: CASSPLGLAGDSEQYF.

The CDR3 DNA reads TGCGCCAGCAGCTTGGAGGCGGGAGCGGAGACCCAGTACTTC. Translating gives CASSLEAGAETQYF. V gene TRBV5-1 combines with J gene TRBJ2-5; TRBD2 matches 7 bases. Germline CDR1 SGHRS, CDR2 YFSETQ. The CDR3 is made up of 14 amino acids. The trim removed 0 bases at V and 5 bases at J, leaving 4 bases unmatched.

The chain uses TRBV27 and TRBJ2-7; 7 bases match TRBD2. The CDR3 covers 13 residues. Germline V gene lookup returns CDR1 MNHEY and CDR2 SMNVEV (reference sequence). After removal of 1 base from V and 6 bases from J, the junction contained 3 bases not matched to a gene. The CDR3 DNA reads as TGTGCCAGCAGTTTATGGGGGGGAGGCGAGCAGTACTTC. The encoded protein is CASSLWGGGEQYF.

This clone was observed a single time. The chain carries TRBV5-6 and TRBJ2-3; D perhaps matches TRBD1 (6 bases). Trimming shortened V by 0 bases and J by 8 bases, and 19 bases separated the two germline ends. The CDR3 runs 16 residues. Germline lookup yields CDR1 SGHDT and CDR2 YYEEEE. The CDR3, as DNA: TGTGCCAGCAGCTTGGCCAGGGACACCAAGCAGAGTACGCAGTATTTT. Protein: CASSLARDTKQSTQYF.

This clone was detected only once. At one end, the junction sequence differs from germline, possibly due to a read error. The chain links TRBV7-9 to TRBJ1-4, with 8 bases aligning to TRBD1. The length of the CDR3 is 12 residues. The germline CDR1 and CDR2 sequences are SEHNR and FQNEAQ (reference sequence). CDR3 sequence reads: CSSSSLTGALFF. CDR3 bases: TGTTCCAGCAGCTCCCTGACAGGGGCACTGTTTTTT.

This chain connects TRBV5-6 to TRBJ2-3; possible D gene TRBD1, 5 bases. Per the germline V gene, CDR1 is SGHDT and CDR2 is YYEEEE. This CDR3 has 12 residues. The V end was cut by 2 bases, the J end by 9 bases, with 10 bases between. The CDR3 DNA follows: TGTGCCAGCAGCTTATCAGGGTTAACGCAGTATTTT. Its translation: CASSLSGLTQYF. Full variable domain (rest looked up from reference TRBV5-6 and TRBJ2-3): DAGVTQSPTHLIKTRGQQVTLRCSPKSGHDTVSWYQQALGQGPQFIFQYYEEEERQRGNFPDRFSGHQFPNYSSELNVNALLLGDSALYLCASSLSGLTQYFGPGTRLTVL.

The chain uses TRBV5-1 and TRBJ1-4; 8 positions match TRBD1. The CDR3 runs to 15 residues. The V segment lost 0 bases and the J segment 4 bases; nucleotides outside the gene matches: 2. CDR1 and CDR2 (germline): SGHRS, YFSETQ. The CDR3 sequence: CASSLAGQVNEKLFF. CDR3 nucleotide sequence: TGCGCCAGCAGCTTGGCGGGACAGGTTAATGAAAAACTGTTTTTT.

CDR3 nucleotide sequence: TGTGCCAGCAGCTCCGGGACAGGGGGCTTCAATGAGCAGTTCTTC. This gives the protein CASSSGTGGFNEQFF. V and J are TRBV7-7 and TRBJ2-1, with 12 positions matching TRBD1. Germline loops: CDR1 SSHAT, CDR2 FNYEAQ (reference sequence). After removal of 4 bases from V and 6 bases from J, the junction contained 4 bases not matched to a gene. The CDR3 loop spans 15 amino acids.

This clone was detected only once. In DNA, the CDR3 is TGTGCCAGCAGCGGCCGAGGGGAGACCCAGTACTTC. Protein: CASSGRGETQYF. The rearrangement links TRBV5-4 to TRBJ2-5, with D perhaps matching TRBD2 (5 bases). Trimming removed 4 bases at V and 5 bases at J, with 9 bases between. CDR1 is SGHNT, CDR2 YYREEE, per germline (reference sequence). The CDR3 is 12 residues long.

The chain employs TRBV27 and TRBJ1-1, with 8 nucleotides matching TRBD1. The V and J ends lost 9 bases and 4 bases, in that order; junction bases with no gene match: 7. CDR1 and CDR2 (germline): MNHEY, SMNVEV (reference sequence). The CDR3 has 13 amino acids. CDR3 loop: CARQGDDCTEAFF. The CDR3 region has the DNA TGTGCCAGACAGGGGGATGATTGCACTGAAGCTTTCTTT.

This clone was seen more than once but under ten times. The CDR3 region is CSVTGTSGRTGELFF. CDR3 DNA sequence: TGCAGCGTGACCGGGACTAGCGGGAGAACCGGGGAGCTGTTTTTT. J is TRBJ2-2 and V is TRBV29-1; 14 positions match TRBD2. The V and J ends lost 6 bases and 5 bases, in that order; junction bases with no gene match: 5. The CDR3 runs to 15 residues. Looked up from germline, CDR1 is SQVTM and CDR2 is ANQGSEA.

This chain uses TRBV5-1 with TRBJ1-1, with 7 bases identical to TRBD1. The V segment lost 2 bases and the J segment 4 bases; nucleotides outside the gene matches: 8. CDR3 length: 15 residues. The germline V gene encodes CDR1 SGHRS and CDR2 YFSETQ. Here the CDR3 reads CASSFTGEGSTEAFF. The CDR3 DNA is TGCGCCAGCAGCTTCACAGGGGAAGGGAGCACTGAAGCTTTCTTT.

The chain employs TRBV28 and TRBJ1-2; 9 nucleotides match TRBD1. Trimming cost V 1 base and J 4 bases; bases outside gene matches: 1. This CDR3 spans 14 amino acids. Germline-derived CDR1 and CDR2 are MDHEN and SYDVKM. The CDR3 here is CASSLSDRGYGYTF. The CDR3 DNA reads TGTGCCAGCAGTTTATCGGACAGGGGCTATGGCTACACCTTC.

The V call is TRBV6-5, the J call TRBJ2-1; the D gene is possibly TRBD1 (6 bases). Germline CDR1 reads MNHEY; CDR2 reads SVGAGI. CDR3 size: 14 residues. Trimming left V 3 bases short and J 9 bases short, with 15 bases between. The chain's CDR3 is CASSYVGGGFEQFF. The CDR3 DNA sequence: TGTGCCAGCAGTTATGTAGGGGGTGGTTTTGAGCAGTTCTTC.

This clone was observed a few times. This chain uses TRBV13 with TRBJ2-5, with 7 positions matching TRBD2. V shed 5 bases, J shed 1 base, and the junction held 4 bases outside the gene matches. Germline V lookup: CDR1 PRHDT, CDR2 FYEKMQ (reference sequence). The CDR3 runs to 14 residues. CDR3 nucleotide sequence: TGTGCCAGCAGCCTCGGCGGGAGCCAAGAGACCCAGTACTTC. Its translation is CASSLGGSQETQYF.

This rearrangement joins TRBV5-4 to TRBJ2-3, with 8 bases fitting TRBD2. V was clipped by 0 bases and J by 1 base; unmatched bases: 10. This CDR3 contains 18 residues. Germline V gene data show CDR1 as SGHNT and CDR2 as YYREEE (reference sequence). CDR3 sequence: CASSLEGGRSSGTDTQYF. The CDR3 DNA is TGTGCCAGCAGCTTGGAAGGCGGGAGGAGTAGTGGCACAGATACGCAGTATTTT.